This paragraph covers one T cell receptor beta chain sequence. Antigen unknown. This same CDR3 is encoded by further DNA sequences in the sample. This entry comes from a study of cytomegalovirus exposure and HLA in healthy donors. Overall study results and limits: It was shown in a later analysis that HLA-associated TCR beta chains were more clonally expanded than other, equally common chains. Cytomegalovirus-associated TCR beta chains were listed, numbering under 200. Because they were indistinguishable, some V segments, including TRBV6-2 and TRBV6-3, were excluded.

The PCR made use of 60 Vbeta and 13 Jbeta primers. In the source study's methods: Roughly 80 million unique TCR beta chains, roughly 11 million shared, were counted in a later analysis. The method was immunoSEQ multiplex PCR; TCRdb's version includes in-frame clones alone and lacks a portion of them. V, J and clone size are taken as reported in that table, and D and trimming were inferred from the DNA itself. The table has about 89,000 clones, 85% seen once; the top ten hold 6.5% to 9%. The CDR3 is 14 residues long. Trimming left V 7 bases short and J 2 bases short, with 13 bases between. Germline-derived CDR1 and CDR2 are MNHEY and SMNVEV (reference sequence).

The sequenced material came from PBMCs. The chain uses TRBV27 and TRBJ2-3; D not certain. The clonotype comes from a man in his forties in good health and CMV-seropositive. CDR3 DNA: TGTGCCAGCAAGTTTAGTAAGAACACAGATACGCAGTATTTT. This gives the protein CASKFSKNTDTQYF.